This TCR beta chain was obtained from a study of long-term antiretroviral therapy in people with HIV. General observations from the study: Once patients were on ART, diversity went higher but still fell short of transplant donor controls.

The authors ran the immunoSEQ assay, v3.0, at survey level. TCRdb keeps only in-frame clones here, not all; method: immunoSEQ multiplex PCR. Seen here are over 20,000 clones, approximately 90% observed once, and the top ten hold around 6.4%. This CDR3 contains 16 residues. CDR1 and CDR2 (germline): MNHEY, SMNVEV (reference sequence). The germline V and J ends were trimmed by 0 bases and 4 bases, with 15 bases remaining between them. With regard to this clone: Its antigen is not known.

The chain joins TRBV27 to TRBJ2-5; unclear D gene. The specimen comprised unsorted PBMCs, sampled 0.6 years after starting antiretroviral therapy. This clonotype originated in a man between 60 and 70 years old with HIV. CDR3 protein: CASSLSPWLLGETQYF. CDR3 coding DNA: TGTGCCAGCAGTTTATCACCTTGGCTCCTGGGAGAGACCCAGTACTTC.